This T cell receptor beta chain is drawn from a study of T cell repertoires in cytomegalovirus infection. Study in general: Public TCR beta signatures provided an indication of both CMV infection and a matching HLA type. The study's findings and limits: The ex vivo response was dominated by HLA-C-restricted CMV-specific TCR beta clonotypes. Public TCR beta family frequency separated CMV-and-HLA carriers, including in an independent cohort.

Germline V lookup: CDR1 SGHDN, CDR2 FVKESK. The ends were cut back, 4 bases at V and 5 bases at J, with 14 bases in the middle. This CDR3 has 14 residues. As regards this clonotype: The antigen is unknown.

From the reads, TCRdb called clonotypes with MiXCR, one entry per CDR3 protein. Of over 100,000 distinct CDR3 sequences in the sample, more than 15% were seen once. The gene calls are TRBV14 and TRBJ1-1; tentative D call: TRBD1 (6 bases). This clonotype was obtained from a human donor in good health (CMV status not recorded). Some clones in this sample may be carry-over from other donors' samples. Sequencing was done on a sample of PBMCs. The CDR3 DNA reads TGTGCCAGCAGCCGGAGGGGGGGGTGGACTGAAGCTTTCTTT. Protein sequence: CASSRRGGWTEAFF.